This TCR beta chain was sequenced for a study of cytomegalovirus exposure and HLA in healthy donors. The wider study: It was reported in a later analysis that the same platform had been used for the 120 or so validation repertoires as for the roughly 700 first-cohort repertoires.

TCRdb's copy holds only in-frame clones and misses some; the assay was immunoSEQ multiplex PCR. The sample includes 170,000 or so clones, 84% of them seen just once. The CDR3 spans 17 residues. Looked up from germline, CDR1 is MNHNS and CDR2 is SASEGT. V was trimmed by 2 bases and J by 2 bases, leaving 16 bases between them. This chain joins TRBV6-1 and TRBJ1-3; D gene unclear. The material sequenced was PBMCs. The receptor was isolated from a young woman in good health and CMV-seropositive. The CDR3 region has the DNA TGTGCCAGCAGTGAACGGGGAGTCAAACCGGCTGGAAACACCATATATTTT. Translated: CASSERGVKPAGNTIYF.